Listed below are T cell receptor beta chains from one sample, sequenced in a study of T cells in Graves' hyperthyroidism and ophthalmopathy. Via MiXCR, TCRdb re-called the multiplex PCR reads, giving one row per CDR3 protein. The sample lists roughly 570,000 distinct CDR3 sequences, 15% to 17% occurring once. Sequences were obtained from blood. The receptors originated from a young woman with Graves' hyperthyroidism. Both conserved end residues are part of each CDR3. The D gene is left open where the match is weak. Not every row has a clone size; where given, it reads once, few, many or a size class.

v_gene,j_gene,len,d_gene,abundance,CDR3aa,CDR3nt
TRBV7-3,TRBJ2-7,13,.,many,CASSFGTQAEQYF,TGTGCCAGCAGCTTCGGGACACAAGCCGAGCAGTACTTC
TRBV20-1,TRBJ2-7,13,.,many,CSARPKVSYEQYF,TGCAGTGCTAGACCTAAGGTCTCCTACGAGCAGTACTTC
TRBV9,TRBJ2-1,15,.,.,CASSVGAGGGNEQFF,TGTGCCAGCAGCGTAGGGGCAGGGGGGGGCAATGAGCAGTTCTTC
TRBV19,TRBJ1-5,16,.,few,CASSLQGPGDNQPQHF,TGTGCCAGTAGCCTCCAGGGACCAGGGGACAATCAGCCCCAGCATTTT
TRBV7-2,TRBJ1-4,14,TRBD1,many,CASSFGTGDEKLFF,TGTGCCAGCAGCTTTGGGACAGGGGACGAAAAACTGTTTTTT
TRBV28,TRBJ1-2,16,.,many,CAIGDGNLKANYGYTF,TGTGCCATAGGAGACGGGAATCTAAAAGCTAACTATGGCTACACCTTC
TRBV12-3/TRBV12-4,TRBJ1-1,13,.,many,CASSLQGSTEAFF,TGTGCCAGCAGTCTACAGGGTAGCACTGAAGCTTTCTTT
TRBV6-2/TRBV6-3,TRBJ2-7,11,.,many,CASAHSYEQYF,TGTGCCAGCGCACACTCCTACGAGCAGTACTTC
TRBV24-1,TRBJ2-1,17,TRBD2,.,CATSDYPGTSGTDEQFF,TGTGCCACCAGTGATTACCCCGGGACTAGCGGGACGGATGAGCAGTTCTTC
TRBV20-1,TRBJ2-7,12,TRBD1,few,CSPDRGGYEQYF,TGCAGCCCGGACAGGGGGGGATACGAGCAGTACTTC
TRBV7-8,TRBJ2-7,14,TRBD2,.,CASSSTSGLGEQYF,TGTGCCAGCAGCTCGACTAGCGGGTTAGGCGAGCAGTACTTC
TRBV3-1,TRBJ2-7,15,TRBD2,few,CASSHSGLADYEQYF,TGTGCCAGCAGCCACTCGGGACTAGCGGACTACGAGCAGTACTTC
TRBV2,TRBJ1-1,11,.,many,CARRGYTEAFF,TGTGCCAGAAGGGGTTACACTGAAGCTTTCTTT
TRBV6-5,TRBJ1-2,14,.,.,CASSYSSRDYGYTF,TGTGCCAGCAGTTACTCGTCTAGGGACTATGGCTACACCTTC
TRBV11-2,TRBJ1-6,15,.,many,CASSLAGGGMKLLHF,TGTGCCAGCAGCTTAGCGGGCGGGGGGATGAAACTCCTCCACTTT
TRBV9,TRBJ2-2,16,TRBD2,few,CASSVATRGRAGELFF,TGTGCCAGCAGCGTAGCTACTCGCGGGAGGGCCGGGGAGCTGTTTTTT
TRBV2,TRBJ2-3,13,TRBD2,many,CASKTSGTDTQYF,TGTGCCAGCAAGACTAGCGGCACAGATACGCAGTATTTT
TRBV12-3/TRBV12-4,TRBJ2-7,13,TRBD2,.,CASSLAGGVGQYF,TGTGCCAGCAGCCTAGCGGGAGGGGTCGGGCAGTACTTC
TRBV6-2/TRBV6-3,TRBJ2-7,16,TRBD2,.,CASSYGRLAVTYEQYF,TGTGCCAGCAGTTACGGTAGACTAGCGGTAACCTACGAGCAGTACTTC
TRBV30,TRBJ1-3,13,.,many,CAWSEAAGNTIYF,TGTGCCTGGAGTGAGGCGGCTGGAAACACCATATATTTT
TRBV7-9,TRBJ2-1,15,.,many,CASSSGSGTINEQFF,TGTGCCAGCAGCTCAGGATCCGGGACGATCAATGAGCAGTTCTTC
TRBV7-2,TRBJ1-4,15,TRBD1,.,CASSSPGGLNEKLFF,TGTGCCAGCAGCTCCCCAGGGGGCCTAAATGAAAAACTGTTTTTT
TRBV20-1,TRBJ2-3,15,.,few,CSARDRDGGADTQYF,TGCAGTGCTAGAGATCGGGACGGCGGGGCAGATACGCAGTATTTT
TRBV25-1,TRBJ2-7,17,TRBD1,many,CASSEFLGPDREYEQYF,TGTGCCAGCAGTGAATTTTTAGGTCCTGACAGGGAGTACGAGCAGTACTTC
TRBV6-2/TRBV6-3,TRBJ2-7,15,TRBD2,many,CASSYDGRGGYEQYF,TGTGCCAGCAGTTATGACGGCCGGGGGGGATACGAGCAGTACTTC
TRBV10-3,TRBJ2-1,13,TRBD1,.,CATRDRENNEQFF,TGTGCCACCAGGGACAGGGAGAACAATGAGCAGTTCTTC
TRBV6-2/TRBV6-3,TRBJ2-2,18,TRBD2,many,CASTTTPGLAVNTGELFF,TGTGCCAGCACCACAACCCCGGGACTAGCGGTTAACACCGGGGAGCTGTTTTTT
TRBV4-1,TRBJ2-1,11,TRBD1,.,CASSYGQGQFF,TGCGCCAGCAGCTACGGACAGGGGCAGTTCTTC
TRBV29-1,TRBJ2-1,12,.,few,CSLTLTYNEQFF,TGCAGCTTGACCCTAACCTACAATGAGCAGTTCTTC
TRBV27,TRBJ2-3,12,.,many,CASSSTTDTQYF,TGCGCCAGCAGCTCAACTACAGATACGCAGTATTTT
TRBV7-9,TRBJ1-1,13,.,few,CASSRDGSTEAFF,TGTGCCAGCAGCCGCGACGGGAGTACTGAAGCTTTCTTT